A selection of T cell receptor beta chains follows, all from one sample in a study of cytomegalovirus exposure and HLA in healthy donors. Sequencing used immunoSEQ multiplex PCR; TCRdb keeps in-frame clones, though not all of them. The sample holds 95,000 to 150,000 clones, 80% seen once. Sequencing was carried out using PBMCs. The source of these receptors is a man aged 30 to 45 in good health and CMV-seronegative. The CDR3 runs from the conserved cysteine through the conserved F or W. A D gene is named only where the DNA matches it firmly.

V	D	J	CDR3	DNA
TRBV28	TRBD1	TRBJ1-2	CASTWKGANYGYTF	TGTGCCAGCACCTGGAAGGGGGCGAACTATGGCTACACCTTC
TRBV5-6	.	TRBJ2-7	CASSLRAGARYEQYF	TGTGCCAGCAGCTTGCGGGCGGGGGCTCGGTACGAGCAGTACTTC
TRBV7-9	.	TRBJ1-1	CASSPIKGDTEAFF	TGTGCCAGCAGCCCAATCAAGGGAGACACTGAAGCTTTCTTT
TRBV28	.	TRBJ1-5	CASSLWDLDQPQHF	TGTGCCAGCAGTTTATGGGACTTGGATCAGCCCCAGCATTTT
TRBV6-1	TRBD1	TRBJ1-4	CASSGRGKEKLFF	TGTGCCAGCAGTGGCAGGGGGAAAGAAAAACTGTTTTTT
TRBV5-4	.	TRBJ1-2	CASSLVLGQGGYGYTF	TGTGCCAGCAGCTTGGTCTTGGGGCAGGGCGGCTATGGCTACACCTTC
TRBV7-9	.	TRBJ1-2	CASSPSPNYGYTF	TGTGCCAGCAGCCCTTCCCCTAATTATGGCTACACCTTC
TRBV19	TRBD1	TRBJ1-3	CASTDRSSGNTIYF	TGTGCCAGTACGGACAGGAGCTCTGGAAACACCATATATTTT
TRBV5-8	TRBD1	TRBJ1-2	CASSLGQGTKYGYTF	TGTGCCAGCAGCTTGGGACAGGGAACAAAGTATGGCTACACCTTC
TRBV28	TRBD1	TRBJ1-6	CASSTGDNSPLHF	TGTGCCAGTTCTACAGGGGATAATTCACCCCTCCACTTT
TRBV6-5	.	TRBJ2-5	CASSYGDSQETQYF	TGTGCCAGCAGTTACGGGGACTCTCAAGAGACCCAGTACTTC
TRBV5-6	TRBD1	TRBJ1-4	CASSLATGATNEKLFF	TGTGCCAGCAGCTTGGCTACAGGGGCAACTAATGAAAAACTGTTTTTT
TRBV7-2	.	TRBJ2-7	CASSLFGPYEQYF	TGTGCCAGCAGCTTGTTTGGGCCCTACGAGCAGTACTTC
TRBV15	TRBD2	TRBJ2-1	CATSREGASGNEQFF	TGTGCCACCAGCAGAGAAGGGGCTAGCGGTAATGAGCAGTTCTTC
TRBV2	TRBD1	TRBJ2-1	CASTYIEGAPSGNEQFF	TGTGCCAGCACCTATATCGAGGGGGCCCCATCGGGAAATGAGCAGTTCTTC
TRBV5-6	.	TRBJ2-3	CASSTQGLDTQYF	TGTGCCAGCAGCACCCAGGGCTTGGATACGCAGTATTTT